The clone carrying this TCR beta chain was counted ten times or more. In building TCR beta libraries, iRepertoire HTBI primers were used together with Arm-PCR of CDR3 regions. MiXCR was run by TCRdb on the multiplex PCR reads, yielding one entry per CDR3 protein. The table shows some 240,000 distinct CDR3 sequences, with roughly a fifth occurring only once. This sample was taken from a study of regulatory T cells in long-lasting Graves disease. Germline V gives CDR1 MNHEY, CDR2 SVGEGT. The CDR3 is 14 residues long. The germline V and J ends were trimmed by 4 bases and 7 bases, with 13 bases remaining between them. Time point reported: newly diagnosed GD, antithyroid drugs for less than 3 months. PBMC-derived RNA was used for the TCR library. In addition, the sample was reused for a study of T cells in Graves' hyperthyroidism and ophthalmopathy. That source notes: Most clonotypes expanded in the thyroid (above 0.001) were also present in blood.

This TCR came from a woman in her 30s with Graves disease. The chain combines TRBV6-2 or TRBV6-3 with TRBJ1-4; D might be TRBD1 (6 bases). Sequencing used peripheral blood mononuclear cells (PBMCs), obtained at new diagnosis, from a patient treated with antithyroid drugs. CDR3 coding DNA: TGTGCCAGCAGTTTAACAGGGTTAGGTGAAAAACTGTTTTTT. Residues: CASSLTGLGEKLFF.